The sequence of this T cell receptor beta chain was determined in a study of T cells in localized non-small cell lung cancer. Broader study findings: It remains possible that heterogeneity exists, since only one tumor region was sequenced. Median about 56 top-100 tumor clones were shared with paired adjacent lung.

Comment on this clone: The antigen is not known.

The protocol was immunoSEQ multiplex PCR, while the TCRdb copy is restricted to in-frame clones and leaves out a portion. The table has tens of thousands of clones, 70% to 90% seen once; the top ten hold 5.5% to 7%. This CDR3 has 9 residues. V was shortened by 8 bases and J by 8 bases, with 6 bases between the two germline ends. From germline, CDR1 is SGHAT and CDR2 FQDESV (reference sequence). This sample comprised peripheral blood, obtained before any cancer treatment. The TCR comes from a male donor at least 60 years old with stage I squamous cell lung carcinoma. The rearrangement uses TRBV11-1 and TRBJ1-1; D unresolved. The CDR3: CASGPEAFF. Written as DNA, the CDR3 is TGTGCCAGCGGGCCCGAAGCTTTCTTT.